This T cell receptor beta chain was recovered during a study of blood T cell repertoires in COVID-19. Sequencing used immunoSEQ multiplex PCR; TCRdb keeps in-frame clones, though not all of them. The sample shows 200,000 to 250,000 clones, around 87% of them seen only once. The CDR3 has 15 amino acids. CDR1 is SNHLY, CDR2 FYNNEI, per germline. V lost 6 bases to trimming and J lost 5 bases, with 19 bases between them. The sequence derives from a woman aged 18-29 years in a cohort exposed to, infected with or recovered from COVID-19 (not recorded which). Source material: PBMCs or T cells enriched from blood (not recorded which). V is TRBV2 and J is TRBJ2-5, with D perhaps TRBD2 (6 bases). Here the CDR3 reads CASRKAQAGFETQYF. Written as DNA, the CDR3 is TGTGCCAGCAGGAAAGCACAGGCGGGGTTCGAGACCCAGTACTTC.